The TCR beta chain under discussion was sequenced for a study of Tregs in tolerant kidney transplant recipients. Study-wide results and limits: Donor-specific Treg expansion exceeded global Treg expansion in tolerant patients, suggesting antigen drive. Biological reproducibility was not directly addressed, but technical replication error appeared minimal.

The CDR3 loop spans 16 amino acids. Germline CDR1 is SGHNT and CDR2 is YENEEA. V lost 2 bases, J lost 3 bases, and 2 bases stayed unmatched. This table comes from immunoSEQ multiplex PCR, and its TCRdb copy is limited to in-frame clones, with some not included. The sample records about 64,000 clones, less than 98% being singletons. In regard to this clone: Its antigen is not identified.

Unstimulated regulatory T cells (CD4+CD25+CD127-), CD4+CD25- non-regulatory cells, CD4 and CD8 cells were FACS-sorted from thawed PBMCs. An overnight rest at 37°C with 200 IU/ml IL-2 preceded regulatory T cell sorting from thawed PBMCs. The TCR was taken from a human donor who received a combined kidney and bone marrow transplant. The chain joins TRBV11-3 to TRBJ2-1; 12 nucleotides align to TRBD2. The sample was Tregs from blood, taken before the transplant. The CDR3 is CASSLRTSGIYNEQFF. CDR3 coding DNA: TGTGCCAGCAGCTTACGGACTAGCGGGATCTACAATGAGCAGTTCTTC.